This passage covers 26 T cell receptor beta chains from one sample sequenced in a study of blood T cell repertoires in COVID-19. Sequenced by immunoSEQ multiplex PCR; TCRdb stores in-frame clones only, minus some. The sample lists roughly 62,000 clones; approximately 90% were seen once. Sequencing was done on a sample of peripheral blood. The receptors derive from a human donor with acute or convalescent COVID-19. The donor label of this sample is uncertain.

CDR3 sequence: CATNLGSTYATNEKLFF. The CDR3 DNA follows: TGTGCCACTAACCTGGGCTCGACCTACGCAACTAATGAAAAACTGTTTTTT. The chain recombines TRBV19 with TRBJ1-4; no firm D call. V lost 10 bases, J lost 0 bases, and 21 bases lay in between. In germline, CDR1 is LNHDA, CDR2 SQIVND (reference sequence). The CDR3 has 17 residues.

The chain uses TRBV2 and TRBJ2-2; maybe TRBD2 (6 bases). V lost 2 bases and J lost 4, with 14 bases in between. The germline V gene encodes CDR1 SNHLY and CDR2 FYNNEI. The CDR3 is made up of 16 amino acids. The CDR3 protein is CASSESELAGTGELFF. In nucleotides, the CDR3 is TGTGCCAGCAGTGAAAGTGAACTAGCAGGCACCGGGGAGCTGTTTTTT.

Only a few counts were recorded for this clone. The J gene is TRBJ2-1, the V gene TRBV28; 9 bases map to TRBD2. The CDR3 runs to 18 residues. Germline V gene data show CDR1 as MDHEN and CDR2 as SYDVKM. V dropped 2 bases and J dropped 4; count of bases not matched to a gene: 12. For the CDR3, the DNA is TGTGCCAGCAGTTTAGCCCCGATGAAGAGCGGGAGGTACAATGAGCAGTTCTTC. Translating gives CASSLAPMKSGRYNEQFF.

The V gene is TRBV30, the J gene TRBJ1-5, with a weak D call TRBD1 (6 bases). V was clipped by 2 bases and J by 1 base, with 15 bases between them. This CDR3 is built from 16 residues. The germline gives CDR1 GTSNPN, CDR2 SVGIG (reference sequence). DNA of the CDR3: TGTGCCTGGAGTCCCGGGGGGGGGCAGAGCAATCAGCCCCAGCATTTT. This translates into CAWSPGGGQSNQPQHF.

The rearrangement uses TRBV3-1 (or the pseudogene TRBV3-2) and TRBJ1-1; no definite D call. Per germline, CDR1 LGHDT and CDR2 YNNKEL (reference sequence). V was shortened by 4 bases and J by 1 base, with 10 bases between the two germline ends. The CDR3 length is 14 residues. The CDR3 is CASSPEVPNTEAFF. The CDR3 DNA is TGTGCCAGCAGCCCCGAGGTGCCGAACACTGAAGCTTTCTTT.

V gene TRBV28 combines with J gene TRBJ2-3, with 8 positions matching TRBD2. With V trimmed by 5 bases and J by 2 bases, 6 bases remained unmatched. The CDR3 is made up of 15 amino acids. Germline CDR1 is MDHEN and CDR2 is SYDVKM. This CDR3 is CASSKRTSFTDTQYF. The CDR3 DNA follows: TGTGCCAGCAGTAAACGGACTAGCTTCACAGATACGCAGTATTTT.

The genes are TRBV7-4 and TRBJ1-4, with 10 bases aligning to TRBD1. V gave up 1 base and J gave up 4 bases; unmatched junction bases: 12. This CDR3 has 19 amino acids. Germline-derived CDR1 and CDR2 are SGHVT and SQSDAQ. The CDR3 sequence: CASSLVVGTGALGNEKLFF. In DNA form, the CDR3 reads TGTGCCAGCAGCTTAGTTGTAGGGACAGGGGCTTTGGGTAATGAAAAACTGTTTTTT.

This clone was seen a few times. The V gene is TRBV27, the J gene TRBJ2-3; 9 bases agree with TRBD1. The CDR3 is 16 residues long. The junction had 7 bases not matched to a gene; V was cut back by 1 base and J by 5 bases. In germline, CDR1 is MNHEY, CDR2 SMNVEV (reference sequence). The CDR3 region is CASSLLGTGRGDTQYF. The CDR3 coding sequence is TGTGCCAGCAGTTTATTGGGGACAGGGAGGGGAGATACGCAGTATTTT.

V is TRBV10-1 and J is TRBJ2-2, with D possibly TRBD2 on 6 matching bases. The CDR3 runs to 16 residues. Germline V gives CDR1 WNHNN, CDR2 SYGVQD (reference sequence). V lost 3 bases, J lost 3 bases, and 14 bases lay in between. The CDR3 coding sequence is TGCGCCAGCAGTGACAGGCGGGGATGGGACACCGGGGAGCTGTTTTTT. This gives the protein CASSDRRGWDTGELFF.

This chain uses TRBV15 with TRBJ1-2; 8 bases are a match to TRBD1. The V gene end was trimmed by 3 bases and the J gene end by 1 base; junction bases not matched to a gene: 7. The CDR3 spans 16 residues. The germline CDR1 and CDR2 sequences are LNHNV and YYDKDF (reference sequence). The chain's CDR3 is CATSRTGTGVNYGYTF. CDR3 nucleotide sequence: TGTGCCACCAGCAGGACCGGGACAGGAGTTAACTATGGCTACACCTTC.

The chain uses TRBV28 and TRBJ1-5; D ambiguous. CDR3 size: 16 residues. Germline V gene lookup returns CDR1 MDHEN and CDR2 SYDVKM. Trimming removed 4 bases at V and 7 bases at J, with 20 bases between. CDR3 loop: CASSSRVIRSSQPQHF. DNA of the CDR3: TGTGCCAGCAGTTCGAGGGTGATTAGGAGTAGCCAGCCCCAGCATTTT.

The V gene is TRBV6-6, the J gene TRBJ2-7, with D uncertain. Between the trimmed V and J ends, which lost 7 bases and 2 bases, there was a span of 12 bases. This CDR3 region has 13 residues. Germline V CDR1 and CDR2: MNHNY, SVGAGI (reference sequence). In nucleotides, the CDR3 is TGTGCCAGCAACAGATTTTCGACCTACGAGCAGTACTTC. Protein product: CASNRFSTYEQYF.

This chain joins TRBV21-1 and TRBJ2-3; TRBD2 was called by the table and not checked on the DNA. TRBV21-1 is given as a pseudogene. The CDR3 sequence is 20 residues long. The CDR3 loop is CASSKEKREALETSTDTQYF. In nucleotides, the CDR3 is TGTGCCAGCAGCAAAGAAAAGCGGGAGGCCCTGGAAACTAGCACAGATACGCAGTATTTT.

The chain carries TRBV29-1 and TRBJ2-1; possibly TRBD2 for D (5 bases). The germline CDR1 and CDR2 sequences are SQVTM and ANQGSEA. The V gene lost 5 bases and the J gene lost 0 bases, with 11 bases spanning the gap. This CDR3 has 14 amino acids. In DNA, the CDR3 is TGCAGCGTTTCGAGGGCCAGCTCCTACAATGAGCAGTTCTTC. Protein sequence: CSVSRASSYNEQFF.

The gene calls are TRBV9 and TRBJ2-2, with TRBD1 matching over 9 bases. This CDR3 is 16 amino acids long. V trimming: 1 base; J trimming: 5 bases; junction bases outside the gene matches: 6. Per germline, CDR1 SGDLS and CDR2 YYNGEE. This CDR3 reads CASSVTGTGRTGELFF. The CDR3 nucleotides read TGTGCCAGCAGCGTAACCGGGACAGGGAGGACCGGGGAGCTGTTTTTT.

V gene TRBV10-3 combines with J gene TRBJ2-1, with 8 positions matching TRBD2. Per germline, CDR1 ENHRY and CDR2 SYGVKD. This CDR3 has 15 residues. Trimming cost V 0 bases and J 8 bases; bases outside gene matches: 6. The CDR3 is CAISESAGGRDEQFF. CDR3 DNA: TGTGCCATCAGTGAGTCCGCGGGAGGCCGGGATGAGCAGTTCTTC.

The CDR3 bases are TGTGCCAGCAGCCCAAACAGTGGTGGCTACGAGCAGTACTTC. Translating it yields CASSPNSGGYEQYF. The V and J genes are TRBV7-3 and TRBJ2-7; D uncertain. The V and J ends lost 5 bases and 3 bases respectively, with 14 bases between them. Germline V gene sequence: CDR1 SGHTA, CDR2 FQGTGA. This CDR3 contains 14 residues.

V gene TRBV7-8 combines with J gene TRBJ1-2; D not resolved. Trimming left V 1 base short and J 2 bases short, with 5 bases between. The CDR3 has 13 amino acids. Germline CDR1 and CDR2: SGHVS and FQNEAQ. The CDR3 reads CASSLGRNYGYTF. The CDR3 DNA follows: TGTGCCAGCAGCTTAGGGAGAAACTATGGCTACACCTTC.

The chain is built from TRBV5-6 and TRBJ1-2; D is possibly TRBD1 (6 bases). The V gene's germline CDR1 is SGHDT and CDR2 YYEEEE. Trimming removed 4 bases from V and 3 bases from J, with 10 bases in between. The CDR3 covers 13 residues. The CDR3 sequence is CASSRGQYYGYTF. The CDR3 DNA reads TGTGCCAGCAGCAGAGGACAGTACTATGGCTACACCTTC.

This chain uses TRBV5-3 with TRBJ2-5; D is possibly TRBD2 (6 bases). TRBV5-3 is reported as an ORF; its role is uncertain. The CDR3 spans 11 residues. The CDR3 bases are TGTGCTAAGCGGGTTCAAGAGACCCAGTACTTC. Protein sequence: CAKRVQETQYF.

V gene TRBV11-3 combines with J gene TRBJ2-5; D might be TRBD1 (6 bases). CDR3 size: 13 residues. Germline loops: CDR1 SGHNT, CDR2 YENEEA. The V and J ends lost 5 bases and 1 base respectively, with 8 bases between them. CDR3 residues: CASSPDSQETQYF. The CDR3 nucleotides are TGTGCCAGCAGCCCGGACAGCCAAGAGACCCAGTACTTC.

The table lists this clone with a few counts. V and J are TRBV4-2 and TRBJ2-7, with 7 bases that match TRBD2. V shed 1 base, J shed 0 bases, and the junction held 9 bases outside the gene matches. CDR3 length: 17 amino acids. CDR1 is LGHNA and CDR2 is YNFKEQ in the germline V gene. The DNA of the CDR3 is TGTGCCAGCAGCCAAGCTATGGGACTACCTAGCTCCTACGAGCAGTACTTC. Residues: CASSQAMGLPSSYEQYF.

The genes are TRBV5-6 and TRBJ2-1; 9 bases are a match to TRBD1. The length of the CDR3 is 16 residues. Germline V CDR1 and CDR2: SGHDT, YYEEEE. V dropped 0 bases and J dropped 3; count of bases not matched to a gene: 4. DNA of the CDR3: TGTGCCAGCAGCTTGGGGGGACAGGGCGTCTACAATGAGCAGTTCTTC. The encoded protein is CASSLGGQGVYNEQFF.

This sequence joins TRBV5-8 and TRBJ2-4; D ambiguous. CDR1 and CDR2 from the germline V gene are SGHTS and YDEGEE. The CDR3 runs to 12 residues. V gave up 0 bases and J gave up 9 bases, with 7 bases separating them. CDR3 residues: CASSLASSIQYF. The CDR3 region has the DNA TGTGCCAGCAGCTTGGCCTCGAGCATTCAGTACTTC.

The genes are TRBV9 and TRBJ1-2; 8 nucleotides agree with TRBD1. The germline V gene encodes CDR1 SGDLS and CDR2 YYNGEE. Trimming took 4 bases from V and 8 from J; bases not matched to a gene: 13. CDR3 length: 15 residues. The CDR3 DNA reads TGTGCCAGCAGCTCCGGGACAGGTGGAATTGGAGGCTACACCTTC. This sequence encodes CASSSGTGGIGGYTF.

V usage is TRBV12-5 and J usage is TRBJ2-5, with 7 nucleotides matching TRBD1. CDR1 LGHNT and CDR2 FRNRAP come from the germline V gene. With V trimmed by 3 bases and J by 5 bases, 6 bases remained unmatched. The CDR3 totals 14 residues. This CDR3 is CASGFEGGWETQYF. The CDR3, as DNA: TGTGCTAGTGGTTTCGAAGGGGGCTGGGAGACCCAGTACTTC.